Listed here are 24 T cell receptor beta chains from one sample, sequenced in a study of OX40 agonist ivuxolimab in advanced cancers. Only in-frame clones appear in the TCRdb table, and some are missing; sequencing was by immunoSEQ multiplex PCR. The data show 55,000 to 80,000 clones, about nine tenths seen once. The specimen was CD4+ or CD8+ T cells sorted from blood, collected in a trial of the OX40 agonist ivuxolimab. The receptors originated from an adult with an advanced solid tumor such as melanoma, head and neck, liver or kidney cancer.

V usage is TRBV6-1 and J usage is TRBJ1-3, with TRBD1 matching 7 bases. Germline V gene sequence: CDR1 MNHNS, CDR2 SASEGT. Trimming removed 6 bases from V and 7 bases from J; junction bases left unmatched: 9. The CDR3 is 14 residues long. CDR3 coding DNA: TGTGCCAGCAGCTCCCGACAGGGCGGGAACACCATATATTTT. Translation: CASSSRQGGNTIYF.

V and J are TRBV7-9 and TRBJ1-5, with 9 bases that match TRBD1. The V gene's germline CDR1 is SEHNR and CDR2 FQNEAQ (reference sequence). With V trimmed by 1 base and J by 6 bases, 7 bases remained unmatched. This CDR3 comprises 16 residues. CDR3 in DNA: TGTGCCAGCAGCTTAGAAGTGGGACAGGGAATTCAGCCCCAGCATTTT. It codes for CASSLEVGQGIQPQHF.

V is TRBV19 and J is TRBJ2-5; 8 nucleotides line up with TRBD2. After removal of 3 bases from V and 7 bases from J, the junction contained 4 bases not matched to a gene. This CDR3 region has 13 residues. Germline V lookup: CDR1 LNHDA, CDR2 SQIVND (reference sequence). CDR3 coding DNA: TGTGCCAGTAGTATGACTAGCGATGGGACCCAGTACTTC. Translation gives CASSMTSDGTQYF. Supplemented by reference TRBV19 and TRBJ2-5, the full variable domain reads DGGITQSPKYLFRKEGQNVTLSCEQNLNHDAMYWYRQDPGQGLRLIYYSQIVNDFQKGDIAEGYSVSREKKESFPLTVTSAQKNPTAFYLCASSMTSDGTQYFGPGTRLLVL.

This clone was seen a single time. This chain joins TRBV5-4 and TRBJ1-6; the D gene is possibly TRBD1 (6 bases). The CDR3 length is 16 residues. V lost 2 bases, J lost 7 bases, and 16 bases lay in between. The germline V gene has CDR1 SGHNT and CDR2 YYREEE (reference sequence). The CDR3 DNA follows: TGTGCCAGCAGCTTATTCGCAGGGGCAGACAATTCACCCCTCCACTTT. Its translation is CASSLFAGADNSPLHF.

The chain uses TRBV4-1 and TRBJ1-1; 9 bases agree with TRBD1. The CDR3 runs to 15 residues. The germline V gene has CDR1 MGHRA and CDR2 YSYEKL. With V trimmed by 4 bases and J by 4 bases, 7 bases remained unmatched. The CDR3 loop is CASSLAGQGSTEAFF. In DNA, the CDR3 is TGCGCCAGCAGCCTCGCGGGACAGGGTTCCACTGAAGCTTTCTTT.

The V gene is TRBV5-4, the J gene TRBJ1-2; 7 nucleotides align to TRBD1. Germline CDR1 and CDR2: SGHNT and YYREEE (reference sequence). With 2 bases clipped from V and 5 bases from J, the junction kept 6 bases outside the gene matches. The CDR3 extends over 14 amino acids. The CDR3 loop reads CASSFGQESYGYTF. The DNA for the CDR3 is TGTGCCAGCAGCTTCGGACAGGAATCTTATGGCTACACCTTC. Full variable domain (outside the CDR3, taken from reference TRBV5-4 and TRBJ1-2): ETGVTQSPTHLIKTRGQQVTLRCSSQSGHNTVSWYQQALGQGPQFIFQYYREEENGRGNFPPRFSGLQFPNYSSELNVNALELDDSALYLCASSFGQESYGYTFGSGTRLTVV.

Concerning this clone itself: A read error may explain this, as a much larger clone is one base away. The rearrangement joins TRBV7-2 to TRBJ1-4; unclear D gene. The CDR3 is made up of 14 amino acids. Looked up from germline, CDR1 is SGHTA and CDR2 is FQGNSA. V lost 5 bases to trimming and J lost 15 bases, with 22 bases between them. CDR3: CASSQDRSTRKMFF. The CDR3 DNA is TGTGCCAGCAGCCAAGATCGATCGACAAGGAAAATGTTTTTT.

This clone occurred once. The rearrangement uses TRBV2 and TRBJ1-1, with D unclear. The V end lost 7 bases, the J end lost 6 bases, and 15 bases lay between the germline ends. Germline assignment: CDR1 SNHLY and CDR2 FYNNEI. The CDR3 runs to 13 residues. The DNA for the CDR3 is TGTGCCAGCACGGCCAGGTATCGCGCTGAAGCTTTCTTT. This sequence encodes CASTARYRAEAFF.

The chain employs TRBV5-1 and TRBJ2-5; 9 bases align to TRBD1. Germline V CDR1 and CDR2: SGHRS, YFSETQ. CDR3 length equals 17 residues. The J segment lost 8 bases and the V segment lost 4 bases, leaving 18 bases of the junction unmatched. In DNA form, the CDR3 reads TGCGCCAGCAGCCCAAATAAACCCGGGGACAGGGAACGAACCCAGTACTTC. It encodes CASSPNKPGDRERTQYF.

The chain recombines TRBV5-4 with TRBJ1-3, with a possible D match to TRBD1 (5 bases). CDR3 length equals 14 residues. V lost 2 bases to trimming and J lost 0 bases, with 6 bases between them. The germline gives CDR1 SGHNT, CDR2 YYREEE (reference sequence). The CDR3 protein is CASSFDSSGNTIYF. DNA of the CDR3: TGTGCCAGCAGCTTCGACAGCTCTGGAAACACCATATATTTT.

This rearrangement joins TRBV19 to TRBJ2-4, with 12 bases fitting TRBD2. V lost 5 bases to trimming and J lost 3 bases; unmatched junction nucleotides: 11. CDR1 LNHDA and CDR2 SQIVND come from the germline V gene (reference sequence). The CDR3 has 18 residues. As DNA, the CDR3 is TGTGCCAGTAGTTCGGTCCTAGCGGGGGGGCGTGGCAAAAACATTCAGTACTTC. Translated: CASSSVLAGGRGKNIQYF.

This clone has a handful of counts. The V and J genes are TRBV4-1 and TRBJ1-2; D is unresolved. The V end was cut by 1 base, the J end by 5 bases, with 8 bases between. Germline CDR1 and CDR2: MGHRA and YSYEKL. The length of the CDR3 is 13 residues. In DNA form, the CDR3 reads TGCGCCAGCAGCCAAGGTGAGGCTTATGGCTACACCTTC. Residues: CASSQGEAYGYTF.

This chain connects TRBV2 to TRBJ2-5; possible D gene TRBD1, 6 bases. Trimming took 8 bases from V and 3 from J, leaving 13 bases between them. Germline assignment: CDR1 SNHLY and CDR2 FYNNEI. The length of the CDR3 is 13 residues. The CDR3 here is CASRYWDKETQYF. The CDR3 coding sequence is TGTGCCAGCCGGTATTGGGACAAAGAGACCCAGTACTTC.

The rearrangement uses TRBV5-4 and TRBJ2-2; D is tentatively TRBD1 or TRBD2 (5 bases each). The CDR3 totals 14 residues. Trimming cost V 4 bases and J 4 bases, with 11 bases left between them. Looked up from germline, CDR1 is SGHNT and CDR2 is YYREEE (reference sequence). CDR3 DNA sequence: TGTGCCAGCAGCCAGACCGGGGCCACCGGGGAGCTGTTTTTT. Amino acid sequence: CASSQTGATGELFF.

This clone was seen a single time. This chain joins TRBV29-1 and TRBJ2-1; tentatively, D is TRBD1 or TRBD2 (6 bases each). V lost 2 bases and J 4 bases, leaving 12 bases between the germline ends. The CDR3 covers 14 residues. CDR1 is SQVTM, CDR2 ANQGSEA, per germline. Here the CDR3 DNA reads TGCAGCGTTGAAAAGGGGGGCGTATACAATGAGCAGTTCTTC. It encodes CSVEKGGVYNEQFF.

The chain joins TRBV4-3 to TRBJ2-7; no firm D call. This CDR3 region has 15 residues. V was shortened by 0 bases and J by 9 bases, with 18 bases between the two germline ends. Germline V gives CDR1 LGHNA, CDR2 YSLEER. CDR3 amino acids: CASSQERNRPFGQYF. CDR3 sequence (DNA): TGCGCCAGCAGCCAAGAAAGGAACCGACCCTTTGGGCAGTACTTC.

The chain is built from TRBV6-5 and TRBJ1-3; D not certain. Trimming pared 1 base from V and 0 bases from J, leaving 10 bases between. The CDR3 consists of 16 residues. The germline gives CDR1 MNHEY, CDR2 SVGAGI. As DNA, the CDR3 is TGTGCCAGCAGTTACTATAGGTCCCCCTCTGGAAACACCATATATTTT. Translated: CASSYYRSPSGNTIYF.

The chain joins TRBV9 to TRBJ1-1, with D perhaps TRBD1 (5 bases). Looked up from germline, CDR1 is SGDLS and CDR2 is YYNGEE. Trimming left V 1 base short and J 1 base short, with 8 bases between. The CDR3 is made up of 14 amino acids. The DNA of the CDR3 is TGTGCCAGCAGCGTATCCGGACAGAACACTGAAGCTTTCTTT. The encoded protein is CASSVSGQNTEAFF.

V is TRBV29-1 and J is TRBJ2-7, with 8 bases identical to TRBD1. V lost 8 bases and J lost 4; bases outside the gene matches: 7. Germline-derived CDR1 and CDR2 are SQVTM and ANQGSEA. This CDR3 spans 12 amino acids. Written as DNA, the CDR3 is TGCAGCACCTCAGGGGGCCCTTACGAGCAGTACTTC. This gives the protein CSTSGGPYEQYF.

CDR3: CASSLRQHQETQYF. The CDR3 DNA is TGTGCCAGCAGTTTAAGGCAACATCAAGAGACCCAGTACTTC. This chain connects TRBV27 to TRBJ2-5; the D is unclear. Germline CDR1 is MNHEY and CDR2 is SMNVEV (reference sequence). The CDR3 consists of 14 residues. With 2 bases removed from V and 2 bases from J, the gap between germline ends came to 9 bases.

This clone was recorded a few times. The V call is TRBV19, the J call TRBJ2-3, with TRBD2 identical over 11 bases. Germline CDR1 LNHDA, CDR2 SQIVND (reference sequence). There are 12 residues in the CDR3. With V trimmed by 10 bases and J by 6 bases, 3 bases remained unmatched. CDR3 bases: TGTGCCACAGGACTAGCGGGCGATACGCAGTATTTT. Its protein is CATGLAGDTQYF.

V is TRBV4-1 and J is TRBJ1-1, with TRBD1 identical over 7 bases. Germline V gene sequence: CDR1 MGHRA, CDR2 YSYEKL. CDR3 length equals 16 residues. J gave up 1 base and V 2 bases, and 7 bases lay outside the gene matches. The DNA of the CDR3 is TGCGCCAGCAGCCAAACGTGGGACAGTCCGAACACTGAAGCTTTCTTT. The encoded protein is CASSQTWDSPNTEAFF.

This rearrangement joins TRBV19 to TRBJ1-2, with 9 bases fitting TRBD1. The germline V gene encodes CDR1 LNHDA and CDR2 SQIVND (reference sequence). This CDR3 region has 16 residues. V gave up 4 bases and J gave up 4 bases; unmatched junction bases: 10. This CDR3 is CASSTPGQGLSYGYTF. Written as DNA, the CDR3 is TGTGCCAGTAGTACCCCGGGACAGGGACTGAGCTATGGCTACACCTTC.

The J gene is TRBJ1-5, the V gene TRBV18, with a weak D call TRBD1 (6 bases). The CDR3 covers 15 residues. The V and J ends lost 4 bases and 2 bases respectively, with 12 bases between them. Germline V gene lookup returns CDR1 KGHSH and CDR2 LQKENI. The CDR3 loop reads CASSQGVAGNQPQHF. CDR3 coding DNA: TGTGCCAGCTCACAGGGGGTGGCGGGCAATCAGCCCCAGCATTTT.